The 10 T cell receptor beta chains below all came from one sample that was sequenced in a study of response to subunit inactivated influenza vaccine. A single record per CDR3 protein comes from TCRdb applying MiXCR to the RT-PCR reads. The sample includes approximately 700,000 distinct CDR3 sequences, approximately 15% of them seen just once. Material: PBMCs from blood, obtained 14 to 15 days before vaccination. These receptors were collected from a middle-aged man who received an inactivated influenza vaccine.

This chain connects TRBV25-1 to TRBJ1-4; D not resolved. The V end was cut by 4 bases, the J end by 5 bases, with 23 bases between. This CDR3 has 18 amino acids. Germline V lookup: CDR1 MGHDK, CDR2 SYGVNS. CDR3 in amino acids: CASSAAHPGHRRNEKLFF. As DNA, the CDR3 is TGTGCCAGCAGTGCGGCGCACCCTGGGCACAGAAGAAATGAAAAACTGTTTTTT.

This clonotype was recorded a few times. The chain is built from TRBV6-2 or TRBV6-3 and TRBJ2-5; TRBD1 matches 7 bases. The CDR3 sequence is 16 residues long. CDR1 is MNHEY and CDR2 is SVGEGT in the germline V gene. V was pared by 6 bases and J by 5 bases, with 15 bases of the junction left unmatched. The CDR3 reads CASSPGQGVIGETQYF. DNA for the CDR3: TGTGCCAGCAGCCCCGGCCAGGGGGTAATCGGGGAGACCCAGTACTTC.

This clonotype was counted a few times. The chain has TRBV4-3 and TRBJ2-5; 10 bases line up with TRBD1. The germline CDR1 and CDR2 sequences are LGHNA and YSLEER. The CDR3 is 17 residues long. V dropped 0 bases and J dropped 2; count of bases not matched to a gene: 6. The CDR3 reads CASSQELDRGSQETQYF. CDR3 nucleotide sequence: TGCGCCAGCAGCCAAGAATTGGACAGGGGGAGTCAAGAGACCCAGTACTTC.

This clonotype was recorded a few times. V usage is TRBV7-2 and J usage is TRBJ1-1; D is unclear. Trimming cost V 0 bases and J 0 bases, with 8 bases left between them. The CDR3 length is 15 residues. The germline CDR1 and CDR2 sequences are SGHTA and FQGNSA. The CDR3 bases are TGTGCCAGCAGCTTAGCTTCTGGGATGAACACTGAAGCTTTCTTT. Translated, it gives CASSLASGMNTEAFF.

In its sample, this clonotype was seen a few times. J is TRBJ2-5 and V is TRBV5-1; the D is unclear. The CDR3 runs 15 residues. The germline V gene encodes CDR1 SGHRS and CDR2 YFSETQ. Trimming removed 2 bases at V and 2 bases at J, with 13 bases between. The CDR3 DNA follows: TGCGCCAGCAGCTTCTCGACGCCAGCACAAGAGACCCAGTACTTC. Amino acids: CASSFSTPAQETQYF.

The CDR3 reads CSARPLAGGPSPETQYF. The CDR3 nucleotides read TGCAGTGCTAGACCATTAGCGGGAGGGCCCTCTCCAGAGACCCAGTACTTC. This chain links TRBV20-1 with TRBJ2-5; TRBD2 matches at 11 bases. V lost 2 bases and J lost 4; bases outside the gene matches: 12. The CDR3 has 17 residues. Germline assignment: CDR1 DFQATT and CDR2 SNEGSKA (reference sequence).

In this sample, this clonotype turned up a few times. This chain joins TRBV6-2 or TRBV6-3 and TRBJ2-7, with D possibly being TRBD1 or TRBD2 (5 bases each). This CDR3 comprises 16 residues. Germline values: CDR1 MNHEY, CDR2 SVGEGT. Trimming took 2 bases from V and 9 from J, leaving 23 bases between them. CDR3 sequence: CASSYNGIGTTFLQYF. The CDR3 region has the DNA TGTGCCAGCAGTTACAACGGAATTGGGACCACCTTCTTGCAGTACTTC.

This clonotype was seen more than once but under ten times. V and J are TRBV6-2 or TRBV6-3 and TRBJ1-5, with D hard to call. Per the germline V gene, CDR1 is MNHEY and CDR2 is SVGEGT. The CDR3 is 13 residues long. Trimming took off 0 bases at V and 7 bases at J, with 7 bases between the two ends. CDR3 protein: CASSYSKGQPQHF. Here the CDR3 DNA reads TGTGCCAGCAGTTACTCGAAAGGCCAGCCCCAGCATTTT.

This clonotype was picked up a small number of times. The chain has TRBV11-1 and TRBJ2-3, with D possibly being TRBD1 (5 bases). The germline gives CDR1 SGHAT, CDR2 FQDESV (reference sequence). The CDR3 length is 18 residues. Trimming removed 1 base from V and 5 bases from J, with 22 bases in between. CDR3 region: CASSLVGQGITYVDTQYF. In DNA, the CDR3 is TGTGCCAGCAGCTTAGTGGGTCAGGGTATTACGTATGTAGATACGCAGTATTTT.

The V call is TRBV6-2 or TRBV6-3, the J call TRBJ2-1, with 7 positions matching TRBD1. Germline V lookup: CDR1 MNHEY, CDR2 SVGEGT. Trimming took 2 bases from V and 6 from J; bases not matched to a gene: 4. The CDR3 has 14 residues. CDR3 coding DNA: TGTGCCAGCAGTTACGGGACAGTCCTCAATGAGCAGTTCTTC. It specifies CASSYGTVLNEQFF.